The 8 T cell receptor beta chains below all came from one sample that was sequenced in a study of T cells in Graves' hyperthyroidism and ophthalmopathy. TCR beta CDR3 sequences were amplified from RNA transcripts. An initial round of RT-PCR targeting the TCR CDR3 relied on the HTBI primer set. TCRdb reprocessed the multiplex PCR reads with MiXCR, giving one entry per CDR3 protein. The sample has hundreds of thousands of distinct CDR3 sequences, about 14% seen once. The sequenced material came from blood. These receptors originate from a woman aged 18-29 years with Graves' hyperthyroidism.

This clonotype was observed many times. The CDR3 here is CASSTPYNEQFF. The CDR3 region has the DNA TGTGCCAGCAGTACCCCGTACAATGAGCAGTTCTTC. The chain employs TRBV6-1 and TRBJ2-1; D is unclear. Germline assignment: CDR1 MNHNS and CDR2 SASEGT. Trimming left V 5 bases short and J 4 bases short, with 6 bases between. CDR3 length equals 12 residues.

In its sample, this clonotype was seen many times. The chain joins TRBV3-1 to TRBJ2-7; 13 bases match TRBD2. The CDR3 contains 17 residues. The germline gives CDR1 LGHDT, CDR2 YNNKEL (reference sequence). V lost 5 bases to trimming and J lost 3 bases; unmatched junction nucleotides: 10. CDR3 DNA: TGTGCCAGCAGCGATGGACTAGCGGGAGTAATCGTCTACGAGCAGTACTTC. Protein sequence: CASSDGLAGVIVYEQYF.

Ten or more counts support this clonotype. This chain connects TRBV6-1 to TRBJ2-7; 10 nucleotides align to TRBD2. There are 14 residues in the CDR3. J was trimmed by 3 bases and V by 10 bases; bases with no gene match: 9. The germline gives CDR1 MNHNS, CDR2 SASEGT. The CDR3 DNA reads as TGTGCCATCATCCGGACTAGCGGAAACTACGAGCAGTACTTC. As protein: CAIIRTSGNYEQYF.

The chain combines TRBV19 with TRBJ2-3; 11 bases match TRBD2. The CDR3 covers 18 residues. Germline-derived CDR1 and CDR2 are LNHDA and SQIVND (reference sequence). The V and J ends lost 1 base and 2 bases, in that order; junction bases with no gene match: 8. The CDR3: CASSIGLTSGDPTDTQYF. In DNA, the CDR3 is TGTGCCAGTAGTATAGGGTTGACTAGCGGGGACCCCACAGATACGCAGTATTTT.

This clonotype was found many times. This chain uses TRBV28 with TRBJ1-1, with 7 bases that match TRBD1. From germline, CDR1 is MDHEN and CDR2 SYDVKM. The CDR3 spans 16 residues. With 2 bases clipped from V and 0 bases from J, the junction kept 6 bases outside the gene matches. The CDR3 bases are TGTGCCAGCAGTTTACACCCGGGACAGTTGAACACTGAAGCTTTCTTT. Protein: CASSLHPGQLNTEAFF.

The gene calls are TRBV5-5 and TRBJ2-3; D is unclear. Germline-derived CDR1 and CDR2 are SGHKS and YYEKEE (reference sequence). Trimming removed 3 bases at V and 4 bases at J, with 9 bases between. There are 13 residues in the CDR3. CDR3 sequence: CASSSKYSDTQYF. The CDR3 bases are TGTGCCAGCAGCTCGAAGTATTCAGATACGCAGTATTTT. The complete variable domain, with remaining parts taken from reference TRBV5-5 and TRBJ2-3, reads DAGVTQSPTHLIKTRGQQVTLRCSPISGHKSVSWYQQVLGQGPQFIFQYYEKEERGRGNFPDRFSARQFPNYSSELNVNALLLGDSALYLCASSSKYSDTQYFGPGTRLTVL.

This clonotype was counted many times. V gene TRBV6-5 combines with J gene TRBJ2-7, with D possibly matching TRBD2 (6 bases). V was shortened by 0 bases and J by 6 bases, with 12 bases between the two germline ends. The length of the CDR3 is 14 residues. Germline CDR1 MNHEY, CDR2 SVGAGI. The CDR3 loop is CASSYSSGYSEQYF. The CDR3 coding sequence is TGTGCCAGCAGTTACTCAAGCGGGTATAGCGAGCAGTACTTC.

V is TRBV7-9 and J is TRBJ2-3, with D possibly TRBD2 on 5 matching bases. V lost 4 bases to trimming and J lost 2 bases, with 16 bases between them. CDR3 length: 16 amino acids. Germline CDR1 SEHNR, CDR2 FQNEAQ (reference sequence). CDR3 in amino acids: CASSSGLPTYTDTQYF. For the CDR3, the DNA is TGTGCCAGCAGCTCCGGACTTCCAACATACACAGATACGCAGTATTTT.